A single sample gave rise to the 30 T cell receptor beta chains below, sequenced in a study of long-term antiretroviral therapy in people with HIV. Survey level was the resolution at which the v3.0 immunoSEQ assay ran. Produced via immunoSEQ multiplex PCR; TCRdb's table is partial and in-frame only. This table has 25,000 to 30,000 clones, 85% to 90% appearing once. This sample comprised unsorted PBMCs, obtained 1.8 years after starting antiretroviral therapy. The receptors stem from a woman aged 18-29 years with HIV.

This chain uses TRBV10-2 with TRBJ2-1; TRBD2 matches 9 bases. Germline V gene lookup returns CDR1 WSHSY and CDR2 SAAADI. Trimming cost V 2 bases and J 7 bases; bases outside gene matches: 6. CDR3 length equals 15 residues. CDR3 DNA: TGCGCCAGCAGTGAGGTTAGCGGGAGCAGGAATGAGCAGTTCTTC. It yields the protein CASSEVSGSRNEQFF.

The chain couples TRBV28 to TRBJ2-1, with 10 bases fitting TRBD2. The V gene's germline CDR1 is MDHEN and CDR2 SYDVKM. The CDR3 runs to 16 residues. After removal of 3 bases from V and 7 bases from J, the junction contained 9 bases not matched to a gene. CDR3 amino acids: CASSLSSGRGGNEQFF. As DNA, the CDR3 is TGTGCCAGCAGTTTGTCTAGCGGGAGAGGTGGGAATGAGCAGTTCTTC. Combining the CDR3 with reference TRBV28 and TRBJ2-1 gives the whole variable domain DVKVTQSSRYLVKRTGEKVFLECVQDMDHENMFWYRQDPGLGLRLIYFSYDVKMKEKGDIPEGYSVSREKKERFSLILESASTNQTSMYLCASSLSSGRGGNEQFFGPGTRLTVL.

This clone was observed a handful of times. This chain joins TRBV25-1 and TRBJ2-2; D is undetermined. This CDR3 is 15 amino acids long. V lost 0 bases to trimming and J lost 4 bases, with 9 bases between them. Germline V gene data show CDR1 as MGHDK and CDR2 as SYGVNS. The CDR3, as DNA: TGTGCCAGCAGTGAATATGTCAGCCCCACCGGGGAGCTGTTTTTT. This encodes CASSEYVSPTGELFF. The full variable domain, completed using reference TRBV25-1 and TRBJ2-2, is EADIYQTPRYLVIGTGKKITLECSQTMGHDKMYWYQQDPGMELHLIHYSYGVNSTEKGDLSSESTVSRIRTEHFPLTLESARPSHTSQYLCASSEYVSPTGELFFGEGSRLTVL.

The J gene is TRBJ2-7, the V gene TRBV2, with 8 bases fitting TRBD1. CDR1 SNHLY and CDR2 FYNNEI come from the germline V gene. Trimming removed 5 bases from V and 5 bases from J; junction bases left unmatched: 8. The CDR3 length is 14 residues. The CDR3 coding sequence is TGTGCCAGCAGTACCAGGACAGGGTCGGACGAGCAGTACTTC. Translation: CASSTRTGSDEQYF.

The chain employs TRBV19 and TRBJ2-2, with 12 bases matching TRBD2. Germline V lookup: CDR1 LNHDA, CDR2 SQIVND (reference sequence). V gave up 5 bases and J gave up 0 bases; unmatched junction bases: 4. The CDR3 is 17 amino acids. The CDR3 nucleotides are TGTGCCAGTAGTTCATGGACTAGCGGGACGAACACCGGGGAGCTGTTTTTT. Its translation: CASSSWTSGTNTGELFF.

The chain has TRBV9 and TRBJ2-5; 7 nucleotides agree with TRBD2. V lost 0 bases to trimming and J lost 5 bases; unmatched junction nucleotides: 7. Germline V gene lookup returns CDR1 SGDLS and CDR2 YYNGEE. The CDR3 spans 15 residues. In DNA, the CDR3 is TGTGCCAGCAGCGTAGTTGGACTAGGTCAGGAGACCCAGTACTTC. Encoded protein: CASSVVGLGQETQYF. Full variable domain (outside the CDR3, taken from reference TRBV9 and TRBJ2-5): DSGVTQTPKHLITATGQRVTLRCSPRSGDLSVYWYQQSLDQGLQFLIQYYNGEERAKGNILERFSAQQFPDLHSELNLSSLELGDSALYFCASSVVGLGQETQYFGPGTRLLVL.

This chain links TRBV6-5 with TRBJ2-3; D is unclear. Germline V gives CDR1 MNHEY, CDR2 SVGAGI. This CDR3 region has 14 residues. V was pared by 2 bases and J by 0 bases, with 6 bases between. CDR3 DNA sequence: TGTGCCAGCAGTTACAGCAGTAGCACAGATACGCAGTATTTT. The encoded protein is CASSYSSSTDTQYF.

This rearrangement joins TRBV7-9 to TRBJ2-1; TRBD1 matches 8 bases. The CDR3 runs 12 residues. Trimming took 5 bases from V and 10 from J; bases not matched to a gene: 4. Germline V CDR1 and CDR2: SEHNR, FQNEAQ (reference sequence). In nucleotides, the CDR3 is TGTGCCAGCAGCCGACAGGGGCGAGAGCAGTTCTTC. It translates to CASSRQGREQFF.

This chain uses TRBV11-2 with TRBJ2-7; 8 bases match TRBD2. CDR3 length: 18 amino acids. V lost 0 bases and J lost 6; bases outside the gene matches: 16. Germline loops: CDR1 SGHAT, CDR2 FQNNGV. CDR3 amino acids: CASSLDPGMKRESGEQYF. The CDR3 DNA reads TGTGCCAGCAGCTTAGATCCTGGGATGAAGCGGGAGTCTGGCGAGCAGTACTTC. The complete variable domain, with remaining parts taken from reference TRBV11-2 and TRBJ2-7, reads EAGVAQSPRYKIIEKRQSVAFWCNPISGHATLYWYQQILGQGPKLLIQFQNNGVVDDSQLPKDRFSAERLKGVDSTLKIQPAKLEDSAVYLCASSLDPGMKRESGEQYFGPGTRLTVT.

V is TRBV19 and J is TRBJ1-1; D possibly corresponds to TRBD1 (6 bases). Germline lookup yields CDR1 LNHDA and CDR2 SQIVND (reference sequence). The length of the CDR3 is 14 residues. Trimming removed 3 bases at V and 1 base at J, with 9 bases between. The CDR3: CASSMRGRNTEAFF. CDR3 nucleotide sequence: TGTGCCAGTAGTATGCGGGGGCGGAACACTGAAGCTTTCTTT.

The genes are TRBV27 and TRBJ2-2; D not certain. V lost 0 bases and J 7 bases, leaving 6 bases between the germline ends. The CDR3 is made up of 13 amino acids. The germline gives CDR1 MNHEY, CDR2 SMNVEV (reference sequence). CDR3 in DNA: TGTGCCAGCAGTTTATCGCCTATCGGGGAGCTGTTTTTT. The encoded protein is CASSLSPIGELFF.

The rearrangement links TRBV11-1 to TRBJ2-2; possibly TRBD2 for D (6 bases). Per the germline V gene, CDR1 is SGHAT and CDR2 is FQDESV (reference sequence). V was shortened by 2 bases and J by 5 bases, with 12 bases between the two germline ends. The CDR3 is 15 residues long. CDR3 protein: CASSLTPSGTGELFF. Written as DNA, the CDR3 is TGTGCCAGCAGCTTAACCCCCAGCGGGACCGGGGAGCTGTTTTTT.

V usage is TRBV27 and J usage is TRBJ2-1; 8 bases map to TRBD2. There are 14 residues in the CDR3. The germline CDR1 and CDR2 sequences are MNHEY and SMNVEV (reference sequence). Trimming took 7 bases from V and 7 from J; bases not matched to a gene: 9. Here the CDR3 DNA reads TGTGCCAGCACCCGGGGACTAGTTTCTAATGAGCAGTTCTTC. This encodes CASTRGLVSNEQFF.

The V gene is TRBV14, the J gene TRBJ2-1; a possible D gene is TRBD1 (6 bases). Trimming took 0 bases from V and 2 from J, leaving 11 bases between them. There are 16 residues in the CDR3. Germline assignment: CDR1 SGHDN and CDR2 FVKESK. As DNA, the CDR3 is TGTGCCAGCAGCCAAGAGGACAGAAACGCCTACAATGAGCAGTTCTTC. This gives the protein CASSQEDRNAYNEQFF.

The chain links TRBV7-8 to TRBJ2-5; 9 bases fit TRBD2. The end of the DNA fits TRBJ2-7 better, so the J call may be wrong. The CDR3 covers 18 residues. Germline V lookup: CDR1 SGHVS, CDR2 FQNEAQ. CDR3 DNA sequence: TGTGCCAGCAGCTTAGGGGGATCAAGCGGGAGGCCCTCCTACGAGCAGTACTTC. It translates to CASSLGGSSGRPSYEQYF.

The chain uses TRBV6-5 and TRBJ2-7, with D possibly being TRBD2 (6 bases). The germline CDR1 and CDR2 sequences are MNHEY and SVGAGI. V lost 7 bases, J lost 4 bases, and 17 bases lay in between. The CDR3 runs 14 residues. The CDR3 is CASTPLGTGYEQYF. The DNA of the CDR3 is TGTGCCAGCACCCCTTTGGGGACTGGATACGAGCAGTACTTC.

This clone was detected a few times. The gene calls are TRBV5-1 and TRBJ1-2, with a weak D call TRBD1 (6 bases). Germline assignment: CDR1 SGHRS and CDR2 YFSETQ. V was trimmed by 5 bases and J by 6 bases, leaving 11 bases between them. The CDR3 loop spans 12 amino acids. For the CDR3, the DNA is TGCGCCAGCAGTAAGGGGGAGAATGGCTACACCTTC. This translates into CASSKGENGYTF. Full variable domain (outside the CDR3, taken from reference TRBV5-1 and TRBJ1-2): KAGVTQTPRYLIKTRGQQVTLSCSPISGHRSVSWYQQTPGQGLQFLFEYFSETQRNKGNFPGRFSGRQFSNSRSEMNVSTLELGDSALYLCASSKGENGYTFGSGTRLTVV.

The chain uses TRBV25-1 and TRBJ1-2, with unresolved D. V lost 9 bases and J lost 5, with 13 bases in between. Per the germline V gene, CDR1 is MGHDK and CDR2 is SYGVNS. This CDR3 has 12 residues. In DNA, the CDR3 is TGTGCCAGTTGGGTCCCCGCGTATGGCTACACCTTC. It is translated as CASWVPAYGYTF.

This chain connects TRBV28 to TRBJ2-5; 7 bases are shared with TRBD1. This CDR3 contains 15 residues. Germline V gives CDR1 MDHEN, CDR2 SYDVKM. After removal of 3 bases from V and 8 bases from J, the junction contained 12 bases not matched to a gene. As DNA, the CDR3 is TGTGCCAGCAGTTTGGACAGGACACCCAGAATAACCCAGTACTTC. This encodes CASSLDRTPRITQYF.

The DNA for the CDR3 is TGTGCCAGCTCACCACCCCAGGCCCAGGACGAGCAGTACTTC. Protein product: CASSPPQAQDEQYF. The chain recombines TRBV18 with TRBJ2-7; D gene uncertain. Trimming removed 0 bases at V and 5 bases at J, with 11 bases between. The CDR3 length is 14 residues. Germline CDR1 is KGHSH and CDR2 is LQKENI.

Notes on this clone: A junction end diverges from the germline sequence, so it may reflect a read error. The chain is built from TRBV19 and TRBJ1-1; TRBD1 agrees at 10 bases. CDR3 size: 16 residues. Germline assignment: CDR1 LNHDA and CDR2 SQIVND (reference sequence). In nucleotides, the CDR3 is TGTGCCAGTAGCTTACCCCCGGGACAGGGGAACATTGAAGCTTTCTTT. Translating it yields CASSLPPGQGNIEAFF.

This clone was seen a few times. The chain carries TRBV4-3 and TRBJ2-6; D gene ambiguous. V was pared by 0 bases and J by 1 base, with 4 bases between. This CDR3 region has 15 residues. The V gene's germline CDR1 is LGHNA and CDR2 YSLEER. Here the CDR3 reads CASSQDGSGANVLTF. CDR3 coding DNA: TGCGCCAGCAGCCAAGATGGATCTGGGGCCAACGTCCTGACTTTC.

The chain joins TRBV19 to TRBJ1-2, with TRBD1 matching over 10 bases. This CDR3 region has 18 residues. Germline trimming cut 5 bases from V and 5 bases from J; bases unmatched to any gene: 17. Germline lookup yields CDR1 LNHDA and CDR2 SQIVND (reference sequence). The CDR3 DNA reads as TGTGCCAGTAGTGCAAGACAGGGGGCGCACCCTTATCCATATGGCTACACCTTC. It encodes CASSARQGAHPYPYGYTF.

In its sample, this clone was seen a few times. V is TRBV27 and J is TRBJ2-7, with 7 nucleotides matching TRBD2. Germline lookup yields CDR1 MNHEY and CDR2 SMNVEV (reference sequence). The V gene end was trimmed by 7 bases and the J gene end by 3 bases; junction bases not matched to a gene: 15. CDR3 length: 16 residues. The CDR3 is CASTHLGAGEVYEQYF. In nucleotides, the CDR3 is TGTGCCAGCACTCACTTAGGGGCGGGAGAGGTCTACGAGCAGTACTTC.

This clone was detected only a few times. The chain combines TRBV27 with TRBJ1-5; D is unclear. This CDR3 has 17 residues. V dropped 0 bases and J dropped 0 bases, with 12 bases sitting between them. The germline gives CDR1 MNHEY, CDR2 SMNVEV (reference sequence). CDR3 sequence: CASSLSLASSSNQPQHF. CDR3 coding DNA: TGTGCCAGCAGTTTATCTCTGGCTTCGTCTAGCAATCAGCCCCAGCATTTT.

The rearrangement joins TRBV5-1 to TRBJ2-5; D remains ambiguous. Germline V CDR1 and CDR2: SGHRS, YFSETQ. The CDR3 length is 14 residues. Trimming stripped 2 bases from V and 2 bases from J, with 10 bases between. The CDR3 sequence is CASSFPTVQETQYF. The CDR3 DNA sequence: TGCGCCAGCAGCTTCCCAACAGTACAAGAGACCCAGTACTTC.

This chain uses TRBV5-1 with TRBJ2-1, with a tentative D call TRBD1 (5 bases). CDR3 length equals 16 residues. Trimming removed 3 bases from V and 3 bases from J, with 16 bases in between. CDR1 and CDR2 from the germline V gene are SGHRS and YFSETQ. The CDR3 spells CASSSGTTTVYNEQFF. The CDR3 DNA follows: TGCGCCAGCAGCTCAGGAACGACGACAGTCTACAATGAGCAGTTCTTC.

V gene TRBV28 combines with J gene TRBJ2-2; 9 bases line up with TRBD2. There are 15 residues in the CDR3. Per germline, CDR1 MDHEN and CDR2 SYDVKM. J lost 7 bases, V lost 6 bases, and 9 bases had no gene match. CDR3 in amino acids: CASSLIAGAVGELFF. CDR3 coding DNA: TGTGCCAGCAGCCTCATAGCGGGAGCGGTCGGGGAGCTGTTTTTT.

The J gene is TRBJ2-2, the V gene TRBV19; D possibly uses TRBD1 or TRBD2 (6 bases each). CDR3 length equals 16 residues. V lost 5 bases to trimming and J lost 1 base, with 14 bases between them. Germline V gene lookup returns CDR1 LNHDA and CDR2 SQIVND (reference sequence). The CDR3 loop reads CASSWTAGQNTGELFF. The CDR3 DNA reads TGTGCCAGTAGTTGGACCGCGGGACAGAACACCGGGGAGCTGTTTTTT. Looking up the rest from reference TRBV19 and TRBJ2-2 gives the full variable domain: DGGITQSPKYLFRKEGQNVTLSCEQNLNHDAMYWYRQDPGQGLRLIYYSQIVNDFQKGDIAEGYSVSREKKESFPLTVTSAQKNPTAFYLCASSWTAGQNTGELFFGEGSRLTVL.

This clone was detected once. The chain employs TRBV28 and TRBJ1-5; 12 bases align to TRBD1. The germline V gene has CDR1 MDHEN and CDR2 SYDVKM. The CDR3 runs 15 residues. The V gene end was trimmed by 8 bases and the J gene end by 4 bases; junction bases not matched to a gene: 6. CDR3 nucleotide sequence: TGTGCCAGCTTCCCGGGACAGGGGGCGAATCAGCCCCAGCATTTT. Its protein product is CASFPGQGANQPQHF.